This T cell receptor beta chain was observed in a study of control samples from healthy donors and cancer patients. Assay: immunoSEQ multiplex PCR; the TCRdb copy retains only in-frame clones and omits some. The sample has just over 90,000 clones; around 83% are singletons. This CDR3 is built from 18 residues. Germline V lookup: CDR1 SGHVS, CDR2 FNYEAQ. Trimming took 1 base from V and 2 from J, leaving 18 bases between them. The chain uses TRBV7-6 and TRBJ2-1, with D perhaps matching TRBD2 (7 bases). The TCR comes from a woman aged 50 to 60 in good health. Sequences were obtained from blood. This CDR3 is CASSLGWRGQGTYNEQFF. The CDR3 DNA is TGTGCCAGCAGCTTAGGCTGGCGGGGGCAGGGGACCTACAATGAGCAGTTCTTC.